These T cell receptor beta chains were read from a single sample in a study of blood T cell repertoires in COVID-19. The method was immunoSEQ multiplex PCR; TCRdb's version includes in-frame clones alone and lacks a portion of them. Among approximately 260,000 clones, around nine tenths were seen once, and the ten largest hold approximately 2%. Specimen: PBMCs or T cells enriched from blood (not recorded which). Every receptor here comes from a woman aged 18-29 years who had recovered from COVID-19. The CDR3 runs from the conserved cysteine through the conserved F or W. D genes are given only for firm matches. For some rows the clone size is stated as once, few or many, or as a class when expanded; others skip it.

V	size	D	J	CDR3	DNA
TRBV28	.	.	TRBJ2-7	CAGRTGGPPYEQYF	TGTGCCGGCCGAACCGGGGGGCCACCCTACGAGCAGTACTTC
TRBV10-3	.	.	TRBJ2-7	CAISDHSYEQYF	TGTGCCATCAGTGATCATTCCTACGAGCAGTACTTC
TRBV27	.	.	TRBJ2-7	CASSLSGRGSYEQYF	TGTGCCAGCAGTTTATCGGGGAGAGGCTCCTACGAGCAGTACTTC
TRBV4-2	.	TRBD1	TRBJ1-1	CASSRQGVNTEAFF	TGTGCCAGCAGCCGACAGGGGGTGAACACTGAAGCTTTCTTT
TRBV28	once	.	TRBJ2-4	CASSLPPGQIAKNIQYF	TGTGCCAGCAGTTTACCCCCAGGACAGATAGCCAAAAACATTCAGTACTTC
TRBV11-3	.	.	TRBJ1-5	CASSLLVALQGDQPQHF	TGTGCCAGCAGCTTACTAGTGGCTTTGCAGGGCGATCAGCCCCAGCATTTT
TRBV2	.	TRBD2	TRBJ2-3	CASSDVAASGNTDTQYF	TGTGCCAGCAGTGATGTTGCGGCTAGCGGGAACACAGATACGCAGTATTTT
TRBV29-1	.	.	TRBJ1-2	CSAGWRYGYTF	TGCAGCGCCGGGTGGCGTTACGGCTACACCTTC
TRBV7-9	.	.	TRBJ2-2	CASSPPSGGAEAGELFF	TGTGCCAGCAGCCCGCCGTCGGGGGGCGCAGAGGCCGGGGAGCTGTTTTTT
TRBV12-3/TRBV12-4	.	.	TRBJ2-5	CASSPQGLGTQYF	TGTGCCAGCAGTCCTCAGGGCCTGGGGACCCAGTACTTC
TRBV10-3	.	.	TRBJ1-2	CAISESQGNGYTF	TGTGCCATCAGTGAGTCACAGGGCAATGGCTACACCTTC
TRBV7-7	.	TRBD1	TRBJ2-5	CASSLAHGQGSVTQYF	TGTGCTAGCAGCTTAGCGCATGGACAGGGGTCGGTGACCCAGTACTTC
TRBV14	.	.	TRBJ1-3	CASSQAGVSGNTIYF	TGTGCCAGCAGCCAAGCCGGAGTCTCTGGAAACACCATATATTTT
TRBV19	.	TRBD1	TRBJ2-5	CASSISQGAQGGETQYF	TGTGCCAGTAGTATAAGTCAGGGGGCGCAAGGGGGAGAGACCCAGTACTTC
TRBV3-1/TRBV3-2	.	TRBD2	TRBJ2-4	CASSLTTGTSGRRVKGNIQYF	TGTGCCAGCAGCCTCACTACCGGGACTAGCGGGAGGAGGGTCAAGGGAAACATTCAGTACTTC
TRBV11-2	.	TRBD1	TRBJ1-1	CASSLGRGWDRGVNTEAFF	TGTGCCAGCAGCTTAGGCCGTGGGTGGGACAGGGGAGTGAACACTGAAGCTTTCTTT
TRBV7-2	.	TRBD2	TRBJ2-5	CASSLLGGRETQYF	TGTGCCAGCAGCCTCCTGGGGGGGAGAGAGACCCAGTACTTC
TRBV9	.	.	TRBJ2-3	CASSVGGHSTDTQYF	TGTGCCAGCAGCGTTGGGGGCCACAGCACAGATACGCAGTATTTT
TRBV9	.	.	TRBJ2-2	CASSVQGYTGELFF	TGTGCCAGCAGCGTTCAGGGATACACCGGGGAGCTGTTTTTT
TRBV7-2	.	.	TRBJ1-6	CASSLDPGFYNSPLHF	TGTGCCAGCAGCTTAGATCCAGGGTTCTATAATTCACCCCTCCACTTT
TRBV14	.	.	TRBJ1-1	CASSPTVRGTEAFF	TGTGCCAGCAGCCCTACAGTAAGGGGGACTGAAGCTTTCTTT
TRBV5-4	.	TRBD1	TRBJ2-1	CASSLADRGQNEQFF	TGTGCCAGCAGCTTGGCGGACAGGGGGCAGAATGAGCAGTTCTTC
TRBV2	.	.	TRBJ1-2	CASSAEIYGYTF	TGTGCCAGCAGTGCGGAGATCTATGGCTACACCTTC
TRBV6-4	.	TRBD2	TRBJ2-2	CASSDSRLADTGELFF	TGTGCCAGCAGTGACTCTCGACTAGCCGACACCGGGGAGCTGTTTTTT
TRBV7-2	.	TRBD2	TRBJ2-7	CASSQLAGYEQYF	TGTGCCAGCAGCCAACTAGCGGGTTACGAGCAGTACTTC
TRBV5-1	.	TRBD1	TRBJ2-5	CASSLAGTGSLQETQYF	TGCGCCAGCAGCTTGGCGGGGACAGGAAGCCTCCAAGAGACCCAGTACTTC
TRBV5-8	.	TRBD1	TRBJ1-1	CASSQGQGGIGTEAFF	TGTGCCAGCAGCCAGGGACAGGGGGGAATTGGCACTGAAGCTTTCTTT
TRBV27	.	.	TRBJ1-1	CASPPAGQNTEAFF	TGTGCCAGCCCCCCAGCGGGACAGAACACTGAAGCTTTCTTT
TRBV19	.	TRBD1	TRBJ2-5	CASSPQRQGETQYF	TGTGCCAGTAGTCCCCAACGACAGGGAGAGACCCAGTACTTC
TRBV25-1	.	TRBD2	TRBJ2-6	CASSEYAGGISGANVLTF	TGTGCCAGCAGTGAATATGCGGGAGGAATCTCTGGGGCCAACGTCCTGACTTTC
TRBV10-2	.	TRBD2	TRBJ2-1	CASSEFLLAASYNEQFF	TGCGCCAGCAGTGAGTTCTTACTAGCGGCGAGCTACAATGAGCAGTTCTTC
TRBV13	.	TRBD2	TRBJ2-3	CASRTGLAPTDTQYF	TGTGCCAGCAGAACGGGACTAGCCCCCACAGATACGCAGTATTTT
TRBV9	.	TRBD2	TRBJ2-3	CASSPGTGGFKLTDTQYF	TGTGCCAGCAGCCCTGGGACGGGGGGATTCAAACTCACAGATACGCAGTATTTT
TRBV5-1	.	TRBD1	TRBJ1-2	CASSPGQGHGYTF	TGCGCCAGCAGCCCGGGACAGGGGCATGGCTACACCTTC
TRBV10-3	once	.	TRBJ1-4	CAISDGRVRTNEKLFF	TGTGCCATCAGTGACGGCCGGGTCAGAACTAATGAAAAACTGTTTTTT
TRBV5-8	few	TRBD2	TRBJ2-5	CASSLAAGVETQYF	TGTGCCAGCAGCTTGGCGGCGGGGGTTGAGACCCAGTACTTC
TRBV20-1	.	.	TRBJ1-2	CSASGGYGYTF	TGCAGTGCTAGTGGCGGCTATGGCTACACCTTC
TRBV23-1	.	TRBD2	TRBJ2-7	CASTGGGQALSYEQYF	TGCGCCAGCACGGGGGGAGGGCAGGCCCTTTCCTACGAGCAGTACTTC
TRBV29-1	.	TRBD1	TRBJ2-1	CSVEAPGTALNEQFF	TGCAGCGTTGAAGCCCCCGGGACAGCGCTTAATGAGCAGTTCTTC
TRBV28	few	.	TRBJ1-6	CASRPGNSPLHF	TGTGCCAGCAGGCCAGGAAATTCACCCCTCCACTTT
TRBV6-5	.	.	TRBJ1-4	CASSYTRYNEKLFF	TGTGCCAGCAGTTATACCCGGTATAATGAAAAACTGTTTTTT
TRBV5-1	.	TRBD2	TRBJ2-3	CASSLGSGRRADTQYF	TGCGCCAGCAGCTTGGGTAGCGGGAGAAGGGCAGATACGCAGTATTTT
TRBV3-1/TRBV3-2	.	.	TRBJ2-5	CASAPGPHETQYF	TGTGCCAGTGCCCCTGGGCCCCATGAGACCCAGTACTTC
TRBV7-2	.	TRBD2	TRBJ2-5	CASSLGPSGGSGETQYF	TGTGCCAGCAGCTTAGGGCCTAGCGGGGGGTCGGGGGAGACCCAGTACTTC
TRBV28	.	.	TRBJ2-1	CASKEQGRRSNEQFF	TGTGCCAGCAAAGAACAGGGGAGGCGGTCCAATGAGCAGTTCTTC
TRBV9	.	.	TRBJ2-7	CASSVDLGGGEQYF	TGTGCCAGCAGCGTAGACCTAGGGGGGGGCGAGCAGTACTTC
TRBV11-2	.	.	TRBJ1-6	CASSRSPRDSYNSPLHF	TGTGCCAGCAGCCGAAGCCCGAGGGATTCCTATAATTCACCCCTCCACTTT
TRBV6-6	.	.	TRBJ1-6	CASSYRGRGDSPLHF	TGTGCCAGCAGTTACCGAGGCAGGGGCGATTCACCCCTCCACTTT
TRBV9	.	.	TRBJ1-4	CASSPRPGGWEKLFF	TGTGCCAGCAGCCCGCGGCCGGGGGGCTGGGAAAAACTGTTTTTT
TRBV6-6	.	TRBD1	TRBJ1-4	CASSYSSRGREKLFF	TGTGCCAGCAGTTACTCGAGCAGGGGGCGGGAAAAACTGTTTTTT
TRBV6-2/TRBV6-3	.	.	TRBJ1-2	CASSWVPGLQNYGYTF	TGTGCCAGCAGTTGGGTCCCGGGACTCCAGAACTATGGCTACACCTTC